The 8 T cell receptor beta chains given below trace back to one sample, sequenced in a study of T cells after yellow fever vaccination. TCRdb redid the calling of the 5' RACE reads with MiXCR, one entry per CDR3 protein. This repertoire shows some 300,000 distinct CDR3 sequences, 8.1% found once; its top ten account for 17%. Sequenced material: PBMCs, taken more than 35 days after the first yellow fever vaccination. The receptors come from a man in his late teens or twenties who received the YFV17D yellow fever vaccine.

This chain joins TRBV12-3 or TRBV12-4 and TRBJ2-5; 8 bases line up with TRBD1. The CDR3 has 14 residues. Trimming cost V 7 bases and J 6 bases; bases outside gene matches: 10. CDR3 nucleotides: TGTGCCAGCAACACTGGACAGGGAGATAAGACCCAGTACTTC. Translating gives CASNTGQGDKTQYF.

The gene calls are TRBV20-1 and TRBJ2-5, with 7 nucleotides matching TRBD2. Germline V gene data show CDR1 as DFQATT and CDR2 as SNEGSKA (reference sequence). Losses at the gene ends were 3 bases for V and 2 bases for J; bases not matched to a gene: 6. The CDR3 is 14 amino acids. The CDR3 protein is CSASQAGMQETQYF. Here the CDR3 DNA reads TGCAGTGCTAGTCAAGCGGGGATGCAAGAGACCCAGTACTTC.

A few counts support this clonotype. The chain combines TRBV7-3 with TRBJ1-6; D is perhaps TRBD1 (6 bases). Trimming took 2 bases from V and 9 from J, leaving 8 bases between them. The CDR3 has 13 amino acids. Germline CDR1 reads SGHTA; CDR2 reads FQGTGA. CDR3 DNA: TGTGCCAGCAGCTTAGGGGGGCGTTCACCCCTCCACTTT. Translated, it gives CASSLGGRSPLHF.

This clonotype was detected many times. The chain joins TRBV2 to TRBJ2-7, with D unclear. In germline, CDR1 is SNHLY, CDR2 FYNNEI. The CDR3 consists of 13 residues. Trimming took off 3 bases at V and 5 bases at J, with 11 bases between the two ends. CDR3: CASSEFPRDEQYV. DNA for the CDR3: TGTGCCAGCAGTGAGTTCCCCCGGGACGAGCAGTACGTC.

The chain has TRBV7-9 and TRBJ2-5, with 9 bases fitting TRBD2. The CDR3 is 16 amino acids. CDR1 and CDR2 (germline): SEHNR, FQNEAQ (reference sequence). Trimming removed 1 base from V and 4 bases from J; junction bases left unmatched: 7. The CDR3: CASSLEGLAGRETQYF. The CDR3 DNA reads TGTGCCAGCAGCTTAGAAGGGCTAGCGGGGAGAGAGACCCAGTACTTC.

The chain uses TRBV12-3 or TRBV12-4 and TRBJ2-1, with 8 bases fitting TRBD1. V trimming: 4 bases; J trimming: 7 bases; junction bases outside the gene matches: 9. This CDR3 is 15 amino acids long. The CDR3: CASSSRTGSGNEQFF. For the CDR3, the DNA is TGTGCCAGCAGTTCCCGGACAGGGAGTGGTAATGAGCAGTTCTTC.

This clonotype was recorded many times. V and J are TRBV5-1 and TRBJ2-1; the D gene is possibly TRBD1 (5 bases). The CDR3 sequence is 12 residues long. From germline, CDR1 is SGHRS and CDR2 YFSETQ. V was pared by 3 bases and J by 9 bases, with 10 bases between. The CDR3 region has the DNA TGCGCCAGCAGCTCCAGGGCGAGTGAGCAGTTCTTC. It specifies CASSSRASEQFF.

CDR3 loop: CSVDKGYTEAFF. The CDR3 nucleotides are TGCAGCGTTGATAAGGGCTACACTGAAGCTTTCTTT. This sequence joins TRBV29-1 and TRBJ1-1; D uncertain. The CDR3 loop spans 12 amino acids. In germline, CDR1 is SQVTM, CDR2 ANQGSEA. V gave up 3 bases and J gave up 3 bases, with 8 bases separating them.